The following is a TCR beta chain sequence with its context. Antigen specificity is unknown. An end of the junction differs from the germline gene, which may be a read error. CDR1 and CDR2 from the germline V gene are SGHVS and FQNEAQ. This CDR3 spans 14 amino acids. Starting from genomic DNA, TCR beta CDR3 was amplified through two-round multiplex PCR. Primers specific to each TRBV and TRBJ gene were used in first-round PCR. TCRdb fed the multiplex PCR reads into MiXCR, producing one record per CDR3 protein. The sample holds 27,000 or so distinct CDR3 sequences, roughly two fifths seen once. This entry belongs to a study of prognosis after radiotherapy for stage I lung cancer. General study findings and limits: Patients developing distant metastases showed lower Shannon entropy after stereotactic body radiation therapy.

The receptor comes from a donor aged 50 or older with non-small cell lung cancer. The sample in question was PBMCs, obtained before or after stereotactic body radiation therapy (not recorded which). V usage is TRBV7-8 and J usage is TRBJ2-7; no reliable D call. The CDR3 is CASSGSPGGNEHYF. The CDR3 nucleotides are TGTGCCAGCAGCGGATCCCCTGGTGGCAACGAGCATTACTTC.